The 27 T cell receptor beta chains given below trace back to one sample, sequenced in a study of Graves' ophthalmopathy and Graves' hyperthyroidism. Amplification from RNA transcripts yielded the TCR beta CDR3 regions. First-round RT-PCR with HTBI primers preceded a second-round multiplex PCR. In TCRdb, the multiplex PCR reads were re-called with MiXCR into one record per CDR3 protein. Among 620,000 or so distinct CDR3 sequences listed, over 20% were seen once. Sequencing used peripheral blood. The receptors stem from a young woman with stable Graves' hyperthyroidism. Some clones in this sample may be carry-over from other donors' samples.

Only a few counts were recorded for this clonotype. The chain joins TRBV27 to TRBJ2-2; TRBD2 is a possible D gene (7 bases). CDR1 is MNHEY, CDR2 SMNVEV, per germline (reference sequence). The CDR3 totals 15 residues. V was shortened by 3 bases and J by 7 bases, with 15 bases between the two germline ends. In DNA form, the CDR3 reads TGTGCCAGCAGTTTGGGGGCGGGGGATCTCGGGGAGCTGTTTTTT. As protein: CASSLGAGDLGELFF.

This clonotype was found many times. V is TRBV15 and J is TRBJ2-5; a weak D match, TRBD2 (6 bases). This CDR3 spans 13 amino acids. The germline V gene has CDR1 LNHNV and CDR2 YYDKDF (reference sequence). The germline V and J ends were trimmed by 6 bases and 5 bases, with 13 bases remaining between them. The CDR3 DNA follows: TGTGCCACCAGTTCCCTCCGGGGGGAGACCCAGTACTTC. Translation: CATSSLRGETQYF. Variable domain in full (rest from reference TRBV15 and TRBJ2-5): DAMVIQNPRYQVTQFGKPVTLSCSQTLNHNVMYWYQQKSSQAPKLLFHYYDKDFNNEADTPDNFQSRRPNTSFCFLDIRSPGLGDTAMYLCATSSLRGETQYFGPGTRLLVL.

The sample holds many counts of this clonotype. The chain carries TRBV20-1 and TRBJ2-7; D may correspond to TRBD1 or TRBD2 (7 bases each). With 6 bases removed from V and 5 bases from J, the gap between germline ends came to 17 bases. Germline V gene data show CDR1 as DFQATT and CDR2 as SNEGSKA (reference sequence). This CDR3 spans 13 amino acids. The CDR3 coding sequence is TGCAGTGCCAGGGGGGGGAATCGCCACGAGCAGTACTTC. The encoded protein is CSARGGNRHEQYF.

In this sample, this clonotype turned up a few times. The chain uses TRBV11-2 and TRBJ2-2; perhaps TRBD1 as D (5 bases). The V end lost 8 bases, the J end lost 3 bases, and 13 bases lay between the germline ends. The CDR3 runs to 14 residues. CDR1 is SGHAT, CDR2 FQNNGV, per germline. CDR3 coding DNA: TGTGCCAGCGGACGGACGACAGACACCGGGGAGCTGTTTTTT. Translation: CASGRTTDTGELFF.

This clonotype was observed at least ten times. In DNA, the CDR3 is TGTGCCTCCTACCAGGGGCAGAACTATGGCTACACCTTC. Its translation: CASYQGQNYGYTF. This chain connects TRBV24-1 to TRBJ1-2; possible D gene TRBD1, 6 bases. The V and J ends lost 12 bases and 2 bases respectively, with 15 bases between them. The CDR3 is 13 amino acids. Per germline, CDR1 KGHDR and CDR2 SFDVKD.

V gene TRBV20-1 combines with J gene TRBJ1-2, with D maybe TRBD1 (6 bases). Trimming shortened V by 6 bases and J by 4 bases, and 12 bases separated the two germline ends. CDR1 and CDR2 from the germline V gene are DFQATT and SNEGSKA (reference sequence). There are 12 residues in the CDR3. CDR3 region: CSARTELYGYTF. The CDR3 DNA is TGCAGTGCAAGGACAGAGCTCTATGGCTACACCTTC.

The chain combines TRBV6-4 with TRBJ2-7, with a weak D call TRBD2 (6 bases). The V gene lost 4 bases and the J gene lost 4 bases, with 14 bases spanning the gap. This CDR3 contains 14 residues. Germline loops: CDR1 MRHNA, CDR2 SNTAGT. The chain's CDR3 is CASSGLDPLYEQYF. The DNA for the CDR3 is TGTGCCAGCAGTGGACTAGACCCACTATACGAGCAGTACTTC.

In this sample, this clonotype turned up many times. The gene calls are TRBV6-2 or TRBV6-3 and TRBJ2-7; no clear D. In germline, CDR1 is MNHEY, CDR2 SVGEGT. This CDR3 has 12 residues. Trimming shortened V by 8 bases and J by 7 bases, and 15 bases separated the two germline ends. In DNA, the CDR3 is TGTGCCAGCGCTGACCGGTTTGAGGAGCAGTACTTC. Translating gives CASADRFEEQYF.

This clonotype was picked up many times. The gene calls are TRBV12-3 or TRBV12-4 and TRBJ2-2; no clear D gene. The CDR3 contains 12 residues. With 2 bases removed from V and 5 bases from J, the gap between germline ends came to 3 bases. CDR3 in DNA: TGTGCCAGCAGTTTATGGACCGGGGAGCTGTTTTTT. This encodes CASSLWTGELFF.

This clonotype was counted many times. The rearrangement uses TRBV20-1 and TRBJ1-6; a possible D gene is TRBD1 (6 bases). The CDR3 length is 14 residues. V shed 3 bases and J shed 5 bases, with 11 bases lying between them. Germline V gene sequence: CDR1 DFQATT, CDR2 SNEGSKA (reference sequence). The CDR3 loop reads CSARADRNNSPLHF. CDR3 in DNA: TGCAGTGCTAGGGCTGACAGGAATAATTCACCCCTCCACTTT.

This clonotype showed up many times. The chain links TRBV11-1 to TRBJ1-2, with 7 nucleotides matching TRBD1. This CDR3 has 15 amino acids. Per germline, CDR1 SGHAT and CDR2 FQDESV (reference sequence). With 4 bases clipped from V and 7 bases from J, the junction kept 12 bases outside the gene matches. CDR3 amino acids: CASSSWGQLLFGYTF. The CDR3 region has the DNA TGTGCCAGCAGCTCTTGGGGACAGCTTTTATTTGGCTACACCTTC.

CDR3 nucleotides: TGTGCCAGCAGTGTAACCCCTTCTGGACAGTATGGCTACACCTTC. It translates to CASSVTPSGQYGYTF. V and J are TRBV2 and TRBJ1-2; the D gene is possibly TRBD1 (6 bases). The V gene's germline CDR1 is SNHLY and CDR2 FYNNEI. This CDR3 spans 15 amino acids. The V end was cut by 4 bases, the J end by 5 bases, with 17 bases between. Full variable domain (outside the CDR3, taken from reference TRBV2 and TRBJ1-2): EPEVTQTPSHQVTQMGQEVILRCVPISNHLYFYWYRQILGQKVEFLVSFYNNEISEKSEIFDDQFSVERPDGSNFTLKIRSTKLEDSAMYFCASSVTPSGQYGYTFGSGTRLTVV.

The chain has TRBV20-1 and TRBJ2-7; tentatively, D is TRBD2 (6 bases). The V end was cut by 5 bases, the J end by 0 bases, with 17 bases between. This CDR3 has 15 residues. The germline V gene encodes CDR1 DFQATT and CDR2 SNEGSKA (reference sequence). The chain's CDR3 is CSASIPGLPSYEQYF. CDR3 coding DNA: TGCAGTGCTTCGATTCCGGGACTGCCCTCCTACGAGCAGTACTTC.

The genes are TRBV4-1 and TRBJ1-1; possibly TRBD1 for D (5 bases). There are 15 residues in the CDR3. Germline loops: CDR1 MGHRA, CDR2 YSYEKL. The V end was cut by 1 base, the J end by 1 base, with 10 bases between. The CDR3 DNA reads TGCGCCAGCAGCCAAGGGGACGGTAGGAACACTGAAGCTTTCTTT. Its protein is CASSQGDGRNTEAFF.

Turning to this clonotype: A much bigger clone sits one base away, suggesting this may be a read error. The chain uses TRBV7-2 and TRBJ1-2; D remains unclear. CDR1 is SGHTA and CDR2 is FQGNSA in the germline V gene. This CDR3 has 13 residues. CDR3 in amino acids: CASSFSEVYGYIF. CDR3 bases: TGTGCCAGCAGCTTTAGCGAAGTCTATGGCTACATCTTC. Complete variable domain (other parts from reference TRBV7-2 and TRBJ1-2): GAGVSQSPSNKVTEKGKDVELRCDPISGHTALYWYRQSLGQGLEFLIYFQGNSAPDKSGLPSDRFSAERTGGSVSTLTIQRTQQEDSAVYLCASSFSEVYGYIFGSGTRLTVV.

This clonotype has ten or more counts. The chain links TRBV5-6 to TRBJ1-2, with D unclear. From germline, CDR1 is SGHDT and CDR2 YYEEEE. The V and J ends lost 1 base and 6 bases respectively, with 4 bases between them. CDR3 length: 11 amino acids. The CDR3 spells CASSLLDGYTF. The CDR3 DNA is TGTGCCAGCAGCTTGTTGGATGGCTACACCTTC.

This clonotype has a handful of counts. A clone one base away is much larger, so this may be a read error. The chain recombines TRBV15 with TRBJ1-1; D gene unclear. Per germline, CDR1 LNHNV and CDR2 YYDKDF (reference sequence). V shed 3 bases and J shed 1 base, with 12 bases lying between them. The CDR3 covers 15 residues. CDR3 DNA sequence: TGTGCCACCAGCAGGGGCCAGGAGCCGAACACTGAAGCTTTCTTT. This gives the protein CATSRGQEPNTEAFF.

This clonotype was seen at least ten times. This chain uses TRBV6-2 or TRBV6-3 with TRBJ2-7; no clear D. The V gene lost 2 bases and the J gene lost 5 bases, with 25 bases spanning the gap. The CDR3 runs 18 residues. Germline V CDR1 and CDR2: MNHEY, SVGEGT. The CDR3 protein is CASSYPPRDPRPLHEQYF. The CDR3 DNA sequence: TGTGCCAGCAGTTACCCCCCTCGTGACCCAAGGCCCCTCCACGAGCAGTACTTC.

The chain joins TRBV7-3 to TRBJ1-2; D ambiguous. In germline, CDR1 is SGHTA, CDR2 FQGTGA. V dropped 1 base and J dropped 3 bases, with 9 bases sitting between them. The CDR3 spans 14 residues. CDR3 in DNA: TGTGCCAGCAGCTTAAATGGAGGAGACTATGGCTACACCTTC. Translating gives CASSLNGGDYGYTF.

This clonotype was picked up many times. The chain joins TRBV18 to TRBJ1-1; D remains unclear. V was trimmed by 8 bases and J by 1 base, leaving 11 bases between them. CDR1 is KGHSH, CDR2 LQKENI, per germline. The CDR3 has 13 residues. The DNA of the CDR3 is TGTGCCAGCAGCCCGGTCGGGAACACTGAAGCTTTCTTT. Protein product: CASSPVGNTEAFF.

This clonotype was found many times. V usage is TRBV29-1 and J usage is TRBJ2-7; D perhaps matches TRBD2 (7 bases). Germline lookup yields CDR1 SQVTM and CDR2 ANQGSEA. V was cut by 2 bases and J by 2 bases, with 13 bases left in between. There are 14 residues in the CDR3. The CDR3 sequence: CSVESGTSTYEQYF. CDR3 nucleotide sequence: TGCAGCGTTGAAAGCGGGACATCGACCTACGAGCAGTACTTC.

The chain combines TRBV6-1 with TRBJ2-4, with 8 bases matching TRBD1. Germline V gene sequence: CDR1 MNHNS, CDR2 SASEGT. This CDR3 is 15 amino acids long. With V trimmed by 4 bases and J by 5 bases, 7 bases remained unmatched. CDR3 nucleotides: TGTGCCAGCAGTGTAAACAGGGGGTTACAAAACATTCAGTACTTC. Its translation is CASSVNRGLQNIQYF.

As to this clonotype: Relative to the germline gene, one junction end is altered; a read error may explain this. The rearrangement links TRBV20-1 to TRBJ2-5; D is possibly TRBD2 (6 bases). The CDR3 is 13 residues long. From germline, CDR1 is DFQATT and CDR2 SNEGSKA (reference sequence). DNA of the CDR3: TGCAGTGTTAGAAGGGACTTGGATCCGACCCAGTACTTC. This encodes CSVRRDLDPTQYF.

This clonotype was counted ten times or more. V usage is TRBV6-5 and J usage is TRBJ1-1; perhaps TRBD1 as D (6 bases). Per germline, CDR1 MNHEY and CDR2 SVGAGI. The CDR3 covers 14 residues. Trimming cost V 2 bases and J 4 bases, with 11 bases left between them. This CDR3 reads CASSYDRRVTEAFF. In nucleotides, the CDR3 is TGTGCCAGCAGTTACGACAGGAGGGTCACTGAAGCTTTCTTT.

This clonotype was seen a handful of times. Written as DNA, the CDR3 is TGTGCCAGCAGTTCCCCACGACAGGGCAACTATGGCTACACCTTC. It specifies CASSSPRQGNYGYTF. V is TRBV12-3 or TRBV12-4 and J is TRBJ1-2, with 7 bases identical to TRBD1. The CDR3 is made up of 15 amino acids. The V gene end was trimmed by 4 bases and the J gene end by 2 bases; junction bases not matched to a gene: 7.

The chain links TRBV27 to TRBJ1-2; D gene uncertain. CDR3 length equals 15 residues. Germline V gene lookup returns CDR1 MNHEY and CDR2 SMNVEV (reference sequence). V lost 3 bases and J 0 bases, leaving 11 bases between the germline ends. CDR3 loop: CASSFVSPANYGYTF. The CDR3 nucleotides are TGTGCCAGCAGTTTCGTTTCCCCAGCTAACTATGGCTACACCTTC.

To note about this clonotype: This could be a read error, since a much larger clone is one nucleotide away. CDR3 loop: CASSPIQESEACF. CDR3 DNA sequence: TGTGCCAGCAGCCCCATTCAGGAATCTGAAGCTTGCTTT. The V call is TRBV7-2, the J call TRBJ1-1; the D is unclear. CDR1 and CDR2 from the germline V gene are SGHTA and FQGNSA. The CDR3 sequence is 13 residues long.